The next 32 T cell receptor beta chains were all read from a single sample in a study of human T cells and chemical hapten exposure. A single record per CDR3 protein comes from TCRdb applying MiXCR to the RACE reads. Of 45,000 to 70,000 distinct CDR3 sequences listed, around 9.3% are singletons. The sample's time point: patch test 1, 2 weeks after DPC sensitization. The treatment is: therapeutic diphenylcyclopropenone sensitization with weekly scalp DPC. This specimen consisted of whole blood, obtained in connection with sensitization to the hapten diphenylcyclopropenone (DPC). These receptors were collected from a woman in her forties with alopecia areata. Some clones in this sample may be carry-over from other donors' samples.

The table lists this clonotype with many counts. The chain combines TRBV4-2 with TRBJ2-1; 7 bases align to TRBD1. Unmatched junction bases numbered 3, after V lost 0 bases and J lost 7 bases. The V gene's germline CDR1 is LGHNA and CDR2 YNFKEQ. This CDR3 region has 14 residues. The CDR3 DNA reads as TGTGCCAGCAGCCAAGACCCAGGGGGAAATGAGCAGTTCTTC. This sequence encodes CASSQDPGGNEQFF.

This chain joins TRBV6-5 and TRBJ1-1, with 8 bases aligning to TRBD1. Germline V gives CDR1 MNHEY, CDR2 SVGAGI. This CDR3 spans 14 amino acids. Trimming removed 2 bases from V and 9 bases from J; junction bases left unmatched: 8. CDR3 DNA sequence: TGTGCCAGCAGTTACCGCTCGCAGGGGGCTAAAGCTTTCTTT. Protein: CASSYRSQGAKAFF.

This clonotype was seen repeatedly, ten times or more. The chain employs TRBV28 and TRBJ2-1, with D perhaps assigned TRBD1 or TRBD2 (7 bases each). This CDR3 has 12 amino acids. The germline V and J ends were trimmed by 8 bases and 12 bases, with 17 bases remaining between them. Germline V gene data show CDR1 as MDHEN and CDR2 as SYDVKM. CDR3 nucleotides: TGTGCCAGCCAGGGGGGACTAAATCGGCAGTTCTTC. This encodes CASQGGLNRQFF. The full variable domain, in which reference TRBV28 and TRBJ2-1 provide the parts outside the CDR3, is DVKVTQSSRYLVKRTGEKVFLECVQDMDHENMFWYRQDPGLGLRLIYFSYDVKMKEKGDIPEGYSVSREKKERFSLILESASTNQTSMYLCASQGGLNRQFFGPGTRLTVL.

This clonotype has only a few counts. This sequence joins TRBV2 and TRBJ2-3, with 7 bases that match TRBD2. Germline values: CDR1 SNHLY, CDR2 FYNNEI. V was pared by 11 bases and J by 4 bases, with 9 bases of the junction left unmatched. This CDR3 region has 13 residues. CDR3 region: CAFRHREADTQYF. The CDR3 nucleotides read TGTGCCTTCAGGCACCGGGAGGCAGATACGCAGTATTTT.

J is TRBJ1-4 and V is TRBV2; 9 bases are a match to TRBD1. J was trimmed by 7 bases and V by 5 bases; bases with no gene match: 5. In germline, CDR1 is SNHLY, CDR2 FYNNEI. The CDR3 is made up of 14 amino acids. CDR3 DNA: TGTGCCAGCAGTCTTCAGACAGGGGGTGAAAAACTGTTTTTT. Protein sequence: CASSLQTGGEKLFF. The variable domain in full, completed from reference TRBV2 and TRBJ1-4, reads EPEVTQTPSHQVTQMGQEVILRCVPISNHLYFYWYRQILGQKVEFLVSFYNNEISEKSEIFDDQFSVERPDGSNFTLKIRSTKLEDSAMYFCASSLQTGGEKLFFGSGTQLSVL.

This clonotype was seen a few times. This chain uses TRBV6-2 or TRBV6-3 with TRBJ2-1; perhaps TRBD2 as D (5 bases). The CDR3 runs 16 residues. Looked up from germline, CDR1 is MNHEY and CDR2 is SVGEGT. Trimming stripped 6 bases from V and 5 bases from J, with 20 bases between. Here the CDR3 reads CASRTIGSTTHNEQFF. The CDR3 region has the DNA TGTGCCAGCAGAACTATAGGGTCGACTACGCACAATGAGCAGTTCTTC.

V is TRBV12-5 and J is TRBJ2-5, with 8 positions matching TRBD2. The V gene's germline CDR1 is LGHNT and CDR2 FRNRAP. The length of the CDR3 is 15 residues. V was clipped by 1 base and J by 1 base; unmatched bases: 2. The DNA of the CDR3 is TGTGCTAGTGGTTTGGGACTAGCGCCCCAAGAGACCCAGTACTTC. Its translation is CASGLGLAPQETQYF.

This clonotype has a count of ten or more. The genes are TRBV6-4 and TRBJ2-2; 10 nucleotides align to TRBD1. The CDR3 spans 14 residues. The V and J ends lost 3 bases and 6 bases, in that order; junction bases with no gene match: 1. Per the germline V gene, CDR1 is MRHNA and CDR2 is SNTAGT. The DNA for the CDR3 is TGTGCCAGCAGTGAAGGACAGGGGGCCGGGGAGCTGTTTTTT. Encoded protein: CASSEGQGAGELFF.

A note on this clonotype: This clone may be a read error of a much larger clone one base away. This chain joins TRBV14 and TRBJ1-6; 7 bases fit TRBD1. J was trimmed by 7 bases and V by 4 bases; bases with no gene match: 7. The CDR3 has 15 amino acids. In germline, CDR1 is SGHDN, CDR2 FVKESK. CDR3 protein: CASSRDRAINSPLHF. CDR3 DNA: TGTGCCAGCAGCCGAGACAGGGCGATAAATTCACCCCTCCACTTT.

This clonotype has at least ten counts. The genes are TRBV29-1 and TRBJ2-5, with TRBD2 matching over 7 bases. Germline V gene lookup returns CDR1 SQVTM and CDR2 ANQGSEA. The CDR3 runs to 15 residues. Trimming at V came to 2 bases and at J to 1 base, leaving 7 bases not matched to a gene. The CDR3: CSVELPAGLQETQYF. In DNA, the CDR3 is TGCAGCGTTGAATTACCAGCGGGGCTCCAAGAGACCCAGTACTTC. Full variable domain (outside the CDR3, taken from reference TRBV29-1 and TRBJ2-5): SAVISQKPSRDICQRGTSLTIQCQVDSQVTMMFWYRQQPGQSLTLIATANQGSEATYESGFVIDKFPISRPNLTFSTLTVSNMSPEDSSIYLCSVELPAGLQETQYFGPGTRLLVL.

CDR3 amino acids: CASSSRPRGGTDTQYF. In DNA form, the CDR3 reads TGTGCCAGCAGCAGCCGTCCCAGGGGGGGCACAGATACGCAGTATTTT. The V and J genes are TRBV9 and TRBJ2-3; possibly TRBD1 for D (7 bases). The germline gives CDR1 SGDLS, CDR2 YYNGEE. The CDR3 is made up of 16 amino acids. The V and J ends lost 4 bases and 1 base respectively, with 16 bases between them.

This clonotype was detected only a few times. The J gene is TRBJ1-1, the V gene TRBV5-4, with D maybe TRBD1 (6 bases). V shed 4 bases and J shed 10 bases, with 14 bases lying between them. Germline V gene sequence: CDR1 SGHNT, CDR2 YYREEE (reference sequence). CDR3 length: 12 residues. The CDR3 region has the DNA TGTGCCAGCAGCGTCAACAGGGAGGTAGCTTTCTTT. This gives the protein CASSVNREVAFF.

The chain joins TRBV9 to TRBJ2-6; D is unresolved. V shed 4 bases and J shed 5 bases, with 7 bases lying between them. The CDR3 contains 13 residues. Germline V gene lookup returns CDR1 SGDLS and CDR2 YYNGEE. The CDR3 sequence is CASSHGRANVLTF. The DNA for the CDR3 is TGTGCCAGCAGCCACGGTCGGGCCAACGTCCTGACTTTC. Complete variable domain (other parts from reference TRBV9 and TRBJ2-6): DSGVTQTPKHLITATGQRVTLRCSPRSGDLSVYWYQQSLDQGLQFLIQYYNGEERAKGNILERFSAQQFPDLHSELNLSSLELGDSALYFCASSHGRANVLTFGAGSRLTVL.

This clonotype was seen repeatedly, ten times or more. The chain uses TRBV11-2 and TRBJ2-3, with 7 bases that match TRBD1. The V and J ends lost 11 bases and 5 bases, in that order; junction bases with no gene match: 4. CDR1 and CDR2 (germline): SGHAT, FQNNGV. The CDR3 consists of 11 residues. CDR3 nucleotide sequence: TGTGCCTGGAGGACAGGAGATACGCAGTATTTT. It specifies CAWRTGDTQYF.

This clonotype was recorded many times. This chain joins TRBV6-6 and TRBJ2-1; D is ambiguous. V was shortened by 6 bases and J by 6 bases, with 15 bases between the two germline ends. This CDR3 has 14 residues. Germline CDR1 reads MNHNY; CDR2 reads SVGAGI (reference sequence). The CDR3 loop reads CASSQAPGVNEQFF. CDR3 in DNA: TGTGCCAGCAGCCAAGCCCCAGGAGTCAATGAGCAGTTCTTC.

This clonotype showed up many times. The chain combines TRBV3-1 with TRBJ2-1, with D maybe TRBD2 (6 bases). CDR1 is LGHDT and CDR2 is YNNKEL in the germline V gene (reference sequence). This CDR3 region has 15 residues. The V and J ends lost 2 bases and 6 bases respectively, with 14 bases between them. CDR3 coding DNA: TGTGCCAGCAGCCAATGGGGTAGCGGCTCCAATGAGCAGTTCTTC. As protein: CASSQWGSGSNEQFF.

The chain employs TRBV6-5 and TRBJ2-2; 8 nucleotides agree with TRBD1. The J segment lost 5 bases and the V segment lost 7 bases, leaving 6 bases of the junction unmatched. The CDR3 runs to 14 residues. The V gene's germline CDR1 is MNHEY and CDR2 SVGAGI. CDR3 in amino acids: CASTLDRVTGELFF. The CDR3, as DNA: TGTGCCAGCACTCTGGACAGGGTAACCGGGGAGCTGTTTTTT.

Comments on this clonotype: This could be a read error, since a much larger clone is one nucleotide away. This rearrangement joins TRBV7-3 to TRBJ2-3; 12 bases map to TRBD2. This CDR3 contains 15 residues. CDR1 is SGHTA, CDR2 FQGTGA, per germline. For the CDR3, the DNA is TGTGGCAGCAGCGCCCTACTAGCGGGAGGAGATACGCAGTATTTT. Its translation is CGSSALLAGGDTQYF.

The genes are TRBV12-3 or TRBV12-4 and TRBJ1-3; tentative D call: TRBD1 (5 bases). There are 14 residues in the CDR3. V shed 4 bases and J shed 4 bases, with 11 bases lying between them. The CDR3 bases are TGTGCCAGCAGTTATGGGGCTGTGGGAAACACCATATATTTT. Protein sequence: CASSYGAVGNTIYF.

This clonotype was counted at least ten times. The CDR3 nucleotides are TGTGCCAGCAGTTTGGAGTTTCAGGTTGGAAATGAGCAGTTCTTC. It translates to CASSLEFQVGNEQFF. The rearrangement joins TRBV12-3 or TRBV12-4 to TRBJ2-1; D unresolved. The CDR3 covers 15 residues. V was clipped by 3 bases and J by 7 bases, with 16 bases between them.

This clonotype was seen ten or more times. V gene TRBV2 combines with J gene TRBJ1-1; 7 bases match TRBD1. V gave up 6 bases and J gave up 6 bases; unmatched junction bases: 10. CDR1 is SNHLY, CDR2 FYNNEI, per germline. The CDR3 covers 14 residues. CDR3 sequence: CASRPTGILSEAFF. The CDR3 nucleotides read TGTGCCAGCAGACCGACAGGGATACTTTCTGAAGCTTTCTTT. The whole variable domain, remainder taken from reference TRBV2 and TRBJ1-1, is EPEVTQTPSHQVTQMGQEVILRCVPISNHLYFYWYRQILGQKVEFLVSFYNNEISEKSEIFDDQFSVERPDGSNFTLKIRSTKLEDSAMYFCASRPTGILSEAFFGQGTRLTVV.

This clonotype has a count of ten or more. CDR3 amino acids: CASSRLAGGLEDEQFF. CDR3 nucleotide sequence: TGTGCCAGCAGTAGACTAGCGGGGGGTCTAGAGGATGAGCAGTTCTTC. The V and J genes are TRBV6-1 and TRBJ2-1, with 13 bases fitting TRBD2. Germline CDR1 and CDR2: MNHNS and SASEGT. The length of the CDR3 is 16 residues. The V segment lost 5 bases and the J segment 8 bases; nucleotides outside the gene matches: 9.

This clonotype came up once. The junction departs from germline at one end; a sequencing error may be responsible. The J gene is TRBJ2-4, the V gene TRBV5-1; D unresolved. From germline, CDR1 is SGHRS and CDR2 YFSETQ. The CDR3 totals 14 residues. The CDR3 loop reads CPIGGWAPKNIQNF. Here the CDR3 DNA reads TGCCCTATCGGCGGCTGGGCCCCAAAAAACATTCAGAACTTC.

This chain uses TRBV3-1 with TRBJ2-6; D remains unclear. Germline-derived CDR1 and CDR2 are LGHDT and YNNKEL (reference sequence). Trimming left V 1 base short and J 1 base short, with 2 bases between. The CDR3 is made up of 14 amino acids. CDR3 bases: TGTGCCAGCAGCCAAGCGTCTGGGGCCAACGTCCTGACTTTC. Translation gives CASSQASGANVLTF.

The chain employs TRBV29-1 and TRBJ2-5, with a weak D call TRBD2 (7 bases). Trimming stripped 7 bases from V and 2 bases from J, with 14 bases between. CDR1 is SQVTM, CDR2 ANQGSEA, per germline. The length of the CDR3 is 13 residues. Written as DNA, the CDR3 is TGCAGCGGCCGGGGGGCTAATCAAGAGACCCAGTACTTC. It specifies CSGRGANQETQYF.

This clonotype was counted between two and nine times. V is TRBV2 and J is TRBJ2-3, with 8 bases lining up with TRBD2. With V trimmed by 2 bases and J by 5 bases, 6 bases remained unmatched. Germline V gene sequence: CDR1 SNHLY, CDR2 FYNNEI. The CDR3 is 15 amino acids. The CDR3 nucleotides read TGTGCCAGCAGTGAACCGGGACTAGAGGGAGATACGCAGTATTTT. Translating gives CASSEPGLEGDTQYF.

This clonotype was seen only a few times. The CDR3, as DNA: TGTGCCAGCAGCTCCCCAGGCAGCAGCACTGAAGCTTTCTTT. Translation gives CASSSPGSSTEAFF. The chain employs TRBV7-9 and TRBJ1-1, with D uncertain. V lost 4 bases and J 4 bases, leaving 13 bases between the germline ends. The CDR3 runs to 14 residues. CDR1 is SEHNR and CDR2 is FQNEAQ in the germline V gene (reference sequence).

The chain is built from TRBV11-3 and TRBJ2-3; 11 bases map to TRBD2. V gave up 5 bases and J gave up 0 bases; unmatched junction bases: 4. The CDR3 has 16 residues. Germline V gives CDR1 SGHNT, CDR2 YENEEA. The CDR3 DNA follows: TGTGCCAGCAGCCTCGGGACTAGCGGCAGCACAGATACGCAGTATTTT. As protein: CASSLGTSGSTDTQYF.

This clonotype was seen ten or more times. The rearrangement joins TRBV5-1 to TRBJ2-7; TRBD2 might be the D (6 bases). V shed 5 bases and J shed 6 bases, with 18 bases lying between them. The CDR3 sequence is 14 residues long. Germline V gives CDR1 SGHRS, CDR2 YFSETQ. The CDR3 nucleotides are TGCGCCAGCAGTTCGGGACTCTCCGAGGGCGAGCAGTACTTC. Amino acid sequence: CASSSGLSEGEQYF.

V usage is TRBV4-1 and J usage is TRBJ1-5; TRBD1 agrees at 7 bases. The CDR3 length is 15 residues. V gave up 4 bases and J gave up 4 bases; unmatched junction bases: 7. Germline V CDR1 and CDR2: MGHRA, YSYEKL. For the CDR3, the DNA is TGCGCCAGCAGCCCACCGGGGACAGCGAATCAGCCCCAGCATTTT. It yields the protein CASSPPGTANQPQHF.

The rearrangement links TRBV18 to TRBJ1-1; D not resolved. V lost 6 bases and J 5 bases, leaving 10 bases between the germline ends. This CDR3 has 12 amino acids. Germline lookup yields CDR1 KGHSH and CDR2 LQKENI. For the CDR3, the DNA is TGTGCCAGCTCGTACGGCAGGACTGAAGCTTTCTTT. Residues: CASSYGRTEAFF. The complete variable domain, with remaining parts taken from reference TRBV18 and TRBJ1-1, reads NAGVMQNPRHLVRRRGQEARLRCSPMKGHSHVYWYRQLPEEGLKFMVYLQKENIIDESGMPKERFSAEFPKEGPSILRIQQVVRGDSAAYFCASSYGRTEAFFGQGTRLTVV.

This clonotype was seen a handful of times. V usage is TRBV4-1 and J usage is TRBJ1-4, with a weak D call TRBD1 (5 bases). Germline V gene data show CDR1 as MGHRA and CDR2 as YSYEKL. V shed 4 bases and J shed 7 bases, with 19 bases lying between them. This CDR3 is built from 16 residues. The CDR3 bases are TGCGCCAGCAGCCGGCTTGGGGGGACGGTGATTGAAAAACTGTTTTTT. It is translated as CASSRLGGTVIEKLFF.